The 13 T cell receptor beta chains reported below all come from one sample, sequenced in a study of T-cell memory formation after mild COVID-19. TCRdb used MiXCR to reprocess the 5' RACE reads, holding one entry per CDR3 protein. This table has some 450,000 distinct CDR3 sequences, 20% appearing once. Sequencing was done on a sample of PBMCs or a T cell subset sorted from them (not recorded which). Receptor source: an adult woman who had mild COVID-19 (a few samples of this study predate the infection). Cell type and time point are not known.

This clonotype was recorded a few times. The V and J genes are TRBV19 and TRBJ2-1, with TRBD1 as a possible D gene (6 bases). The V end lost 5 bases, the J end lost 4 bases, and 12 bases lay between the germline ends. The germline CDR1 and CDR2 sequences are LNHDA and SQIVND (reference sequence). This CDR3 region has 14 residues. CDR3 sequence reads: CASSDRSGYNEQFF. The CDR3, as DNA: TGTGCCAGTAGTGACAGGTCCGGGTACAATGAGCAGTTCTTC.

The chain couples TRBV4-1 to TRBJ2-5; TRBD2 might be the D (6 bases). The germline V gene encodes CDR1 MGHRA and CDR2 YSYEKL. V gave up 2 bases and J gave up 1 base, with 11 bases separating them. The CDR3 totals 15 residues. The CDR3 nucleotides read TGCGCCAGCAGCCAACTGGGACTTAGCCAAGAGACCCAGTACTTC. This translates into CASSQLGLSQETQYF.

This sequence joins TRBV10-3 and TRBJ1-1; D is unclear. V was pared by 2 bases and J by 1 base, with 8 bases between. The germline V gene encodes CDR1 ENHRY and CDR2 SYGVKD. This CDR3 is 14 amino acids long. In nucleotides, the CDR3 is TGTGCCATCAGTGAGCCCCCTGGGAACACTGAAGCTTTCTTT. Residues: CAISEPPGNTEAFF.

The rearrangement links TRBV5-1 to TRBJ2-1; TRBD1 is a possible D gene (5 bases). The CDR3 is 12 amino acids. V was shortened by 3 bases and J by 9 bases, with 10 bases between the two germline ends. Germline loops: CDR1 SGHRS, CDR2 YFSETQ. The CDR3 nucleotides read TGCGCCAGCAGCTGGAGTCAGGGTGAGCAGTTCTTC. This encodes CASSWSQGEQFF.

The chain recombines TRBV5-6 with TRBJ1-2; D is unresolved. The germline gives CDR1 SGHDT, CDR2 YYEEEE. Deletions cut 3 bases from V and 4 bases from J, with 13 bases between. The CDR3 is made up of 14 amino acids. In DNA, the CDR3 is TGTGCCAGCAGCTCCACCAGGTTGGGCTATGGCTACACCTTC. Residues: CASSSTRLGYGYTF.

This clonotype turned up a few times. The chain carries TRBV7-3 and TRBJ1-1; maybe TRBD1 (5 bases). Trimming stripped 5 bases from V and 0 bases from J, with 16 bases between. In germline, CDR1 is SGHTA, CDR2 FQGTGA. This CDR3 is 16 amino acids long. The CDR3 protein is CASSGDTGHLNTEAFF. CDR3 DNA sequence: TGTGCCAGCAGCGGTGATACTGGACACCTGAACACTGAAGCTTTCTTT.

The gene calls are TRBV24-1 and TRBJ2-1, with TRBD2 identical over 9 bases. Germline CDR1 is KGHDR and CDR2 is SFDVKD. The CDR3 is 15 amino acids. The trim removed 5 bases at V and 5 bases at J, leaving 6 bases unmatched. The CDR3 nucleotides read TGTGCCACCAGTGTACTAGCGGGTGGTAACAATGAGCAGTTCTTC. Translation: CATSVLAGGNNEQFF.

This chain uses TRBV7-9 with TRBJ2-1; 12 bases agree with TRBD2. Germline V gives CDR1 SEHNR, CDR2 FQNEAQ (reference sequence). With 6 bases clipped from V and 9 bases from J, the junction kept 12 bases outside the gene matches. The CDR3 spans 16 residues. CDR3 in DNA: TGTGCCAGCAGATACGGGACTAGCGGGCGAGCCATTGAGCAGTTCTTC. Its protein product is CASRYGTSGRAIEQFF.

The chain carries TRBV7-9 and TRBJ1-5, with 9 bases aligning to TRBD1. The CDR3 sequence is 16 residues long. With 3 bases clipped from V and 1 base from J, the junction kept 4 bases outside the gene matches. In germline, CDR1 is SEHNR, CDR2 FQNEAQ (reference sequence). CDR3: CASSFYGTGSNQPQHF. For the CDR3, the DNA is TGTGCCAGCAGCTTTTATGGGACAGGGAGCAATCAGCCCCAGCATTTT.

This clonotype has only a few counts. The rearrangement uses TRBV7-9 and TRBJ2-7; D unclear. The CDR3 totals 15 residues. Germline V gene sequence: CDR1 SEHNR, CDR2 FQNEAQ (reference sequence). V lost 0 bases and J 0 bases, leaving 9 bases between the germline ends. The CDR3 region has the DNA TGTGCCAGCAGCTTAGCTCGAGGCCGCTCCTACGAGCAGTACTTC. It yields the protein CASSLARGRSYEQYF. Based on the CDR3 plus reference TRBV7-9 and TRBJ2-7, the full variable domain is DTGVSQNPRHKITKRGQNVTFRCDPISEHNRLYWYRQTLGQGPEFLTYFQNEAQLEKSRLLSDRFSAERPKGSFSTLEIQRTEQGDSAMYLCASSLARGRSYEQYFGPGTRLTVT.

The chain employs TRBV12-3 or TRBV12-4 and TRBJ1-6; D gene uncertain. CDR3 size: 13 residues. Trimming pared 8 bases from V and 6 bases from J, leaving 11 bases between. The CDR3 loop is CASRWGRNSPLHF. CDR3 in DNA: TGTGCCAGCCGCTGGGGTCGTAATTCACCCCTCCACTTT.

This clonotype appeared a few times. The chain combines TRBV24-1 with TRBJ2-5; TRBD2 is a possible D gene (5 bases). Trimming left V 7 bases short and J 5 bases short, with 13 bases between. The CDR3 covers 13 residues. CDR1 is KGHDR, CDR2 SFDVKD, per germline. The CDR3 region is CATSGLTGETQYF. As DNA, the CDR3 is TGTGCCACCAGCGGCTTGACGGGGGAGACCCAGTACTTC.

The chain employs TRBV18 and TRBJ2-5, with TRBD2 identical over 10 bases. The CDR3 is 16 amino acids. Germline loops: CDR1 KGHSH, CDR2 LQKENI. V gave up 6 bases and J gave up 1 base; unmatched junction bases: 8. The CDR3 nucleotides are TGTGCCAGCTCTTGGAGGAAGCGGGAGGGCCAAGAGACCCAGTACTTC. As protein: CASSWRKREGQETQYF.